The 8 T cell receptor beta chains given below trace back to one sample, sequenced in a study of Graves' ophthalmopathy and Graves' hyperthyroidism. Beta-chain TCR CDR3 regions were amplified from RNA transcripts. An opening RT-PCR round employed HTBI primers and preceded a second-round multiplex PCR. TCRdb itself ran the multiplex PCR reads through MiXCR, one entry per CDR3 protein. The data contain roughly 420,000 distinct CDR3 sequences, around a fifth of them singletons. The sequenced material came from peripheral blood. These receptors originate from a woman aged 18-29 years with stable Graves' hyperthyroidism.

The rearrangement uses TRBV7-9 and TRBJ2-7; 7 bases are shared with TRBD1. The length of the CDR3 is 15 residues. Trimming took 2 bases from V and 2 from J; bases not matched to a gene: 6. CDR1 SEHNR and CDR2 FQNEAQ come from the germline V gene (reference sequence). The CDR3 sequence: CASSLPRQGPYEQYF. For the CDR3, the DNA is TGTGCCAGCAGCTTACCACGACAGGGCCCCTACGAGCAGTACTTC.

At least ten counts were recorded for this clonotype. The chain employs TRBV20-1 and TRBJ2-7; 7 positions agree with TRBD1. Looked up from germline, CDR1 is DFQATT and CDR2 is SNEGSKA (reference sequence). The V gene end was trimmed by 6 bases and the J gene end by 6 bases; junction bases not matched to a gene: 11. The CDR3 has 13 amino acids. The CDR3 coding sequence is TGCAGTGCACTAGACAGGGCGACCTTCGAGCAGTACTTC. Amino acids: CSALDRATFEQYF.

Remarks on this clonotype: This CDR3 fails to terminate in the conserved phenylalanine or tryptophan, so it likely reflects a read error. The rearrangement uses TRBV7-2 and TRBJ2-7, with 7 bases identical to TRBD1. Germline-derived CDR1 and CDR2 are SGHTA and FQGNSA. The CDR3 extends over 13 amino acids. V lost 6 bases to trimming and J lost 4 bases; unmatched junction nucleotides: 6. The CDR3: CASRRTGQYEQYL. CDR3 nucleotide sequence: TGTGCCAGCAGGCGGACAGGACAATACGAGCAGTACTTG.

Ten or more counts support this clonotype. The chain employs TRBV6-5 and TRBJ1-2; D gene uncertain. The germline gives CDR1 MNHEY, CDR2 SVGAGI. Trimming cost V 2 bases and J 8 bases, with 12 bases left between them. This CDR3 has 13 residues. In DNA, the CDR3 is TGTGCCAGCAGTTACAGACCCCCTTGGGGCTACACCTTC. It translates to CASSYRPPWGYTF.

This clonotype was observed at least ten times. The chain links TRBV29-1 to TRBJ1-3; a possible D gene is TRBD1 (5 bases). The germline V gene has CDR1 SQVTM and CDR2 ANQGSEA. This CDR3 is 14 amino acids long. V lost 6 bases and J 6 bases, leaving 18 bases between the germline ends. The CDR3 DNA reads as TGCAGCGTCCTAGGGGCAGGATGGGAAAACACCATATATTTT. This gives the protein CSVLGAGWENTIYF.

Of note for this clonotype: A much larger clone differs from this one at a single base, so this may be a read error. The chain carries TRBV27 and TRBJ1-2; D may be TRBD1 (5 bases). CDR3 length: 13 residues. The germline V gene encodes CDR1 MNHEY and CDR2 SMNVEV (reference sequence). In DNA, the CDR3 is TGTGTCAGCAGTTTCTTGGGGGACTATGGCTACACCTTC. Residues: CVSSFLGDYGYTF.

The chain has TRBV12-3 or TRBV12-4 and TRBJ1-2; D call uncertain. The length of the CDR3 is 14 residues. Trimming took 9 bases from V and 2 from J, leaving 16 bases between them. The DNA for the CDR3 is TGTGCCAGTCGTCGGGGAGCCTACAACTATGGCTACACCTTC. It codes for CASRRGAYNYGYTF.

This clonotype came up many times. The chain employs TRBV5-1 and TRBJ2-5; D is undetermined. Looked up from germline, CDR1 is SGHRS and CDR2 is YFSETQ. The CDR3 has 14 amino acids. The V and J ends lost 0 bases and 3 bases respectively, with 9 bases between them. The CDR3 DNA is TGCGCCAGCAGCTTGGTGGGGTCTGAAGAGACCCAGTACTTC. This translates into CASSLVGSEETQYF.